Sequencing of this T cell receptor (beta chain) was carried out in a study of human T cells and chemical hapten exposure. TCRdb independently ran MiXCR on the RACE reads; one entry per CDR3 protein. The data hold 300,000 to 450,000 distinct CDR3 sequences, with around 5% observed a single time. From germline, CDR1 is LNHNV and CDR2 YYDKDF (reference sequence). The CDR3 spans 15 residues. The V end was cut by 5 bases, the J end by 1 base, with 13 bases between. Specified time point: patch test 1, 2 weeks after DPC sensitization. Treatment described: therapeutic diphenylcyclopropenone sensitization with weekly scalp DPC.

The clonotype originates from a woman aged 50 to 65 with alopecia areata. Some clones in this sample may be carry-over from other donors' samples. Sequencing was performed on whole blood, taken in connection with sensitization to the hapten diphenylcyclopropenone (DPC). The chain combines TRBV15 with TRBJ2-3; unclear D gene. CDR3 sequence (DNA): TGTGCCACCAGCTTGATAGATTCCCGCACAGATACGCAGTATTTT. Protein sequence: CATSLIDSRTDTQYF.